One and the same sample provided the 3 T cell receptor beta chains below, sequenced in a study of response to subunit inactivated influenza vaccine. TCRdb itself ran the RT-PCR reads through MiXCR, one entry per CDR3 protein. The data hold hundreds of thousands of distinct CDR3 sequences, with roughly 8.2% observed a single time. Sequencing used PBMCs from blood, obtained less than 30 months after vaccination. The receptors stem from a man aged 45 to 75 who received an inactivated influenza vaccine.

The table lists this clonotype with a few counts. The chain is built from TRBV4-2 and TRBJ2-1; 10 positions match TRBD1. Germline V gene lookup returns CDR1 LGHNA and CDR2 YNFKEQ. The V gene end was trimmed by 3 bases and the J gene end by 4 bases; junction bases not matched to a gene: 9. This CDR3 region has 17 residues. As DNA, the CDR3 is TGTGCCAGCAGCCATGTTCCGGGACAGGGGATTTACAATGAGCAGTTCTTC. Translating gives CASSHVPGQGIYNEQFF.

The rearrangement links TRBV5-1 to TRBJ1-1; D is uncertain. This CDR3 has 13 amino acids. Between the trimmed V and J ends, which lost 1 base and 1 base, there was a span of 5 bases. Per the germline V gene, CDR1 is SGHRS and CDR2 is YFSETQ. CDR3 nucleotides: TGCGCCAGCAGCTTGAGCACGAACACTGAAGCTTTCTTT. It is translated as CASSLSTNTEAFF.

This clonotype was seen many times. The V and J genes are TRBV4-2 and TRBJ2-1; D is possibly TRBD2 (7 bases). The CDR3 loop spans 16 amino acids. CDR1 and CDR2 (germline): LGHNA, YNFKEQ. Trimming stripped 0 bases from V and 3 bases from J, with 12 bases between. CDR3 nucleotide sequence: TGTGCCAGCAGCCAAGATCCGGGGGGCGTCTACAATGAGCAGTTCTTC. Translation: CASSQDPGGVYNEQFF.